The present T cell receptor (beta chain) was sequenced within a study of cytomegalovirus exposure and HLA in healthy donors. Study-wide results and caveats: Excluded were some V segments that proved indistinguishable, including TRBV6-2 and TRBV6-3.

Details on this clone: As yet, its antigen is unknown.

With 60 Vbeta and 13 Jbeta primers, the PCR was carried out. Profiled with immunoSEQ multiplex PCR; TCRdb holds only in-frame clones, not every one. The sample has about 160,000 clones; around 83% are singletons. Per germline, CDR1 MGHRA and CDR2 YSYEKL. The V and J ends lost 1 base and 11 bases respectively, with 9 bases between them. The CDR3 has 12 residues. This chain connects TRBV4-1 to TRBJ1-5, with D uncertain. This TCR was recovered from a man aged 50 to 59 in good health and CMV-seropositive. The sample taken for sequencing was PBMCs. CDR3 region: CASSQAGGSQHF. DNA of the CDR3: TGCGCCAGCAGCCAAGCTGGAGGGTCCCAGCATTTT.